Sequencing of this T cell receptor beta chain was carried out in a study of blood T cell repertoires in COVID-19. V trimming: 0 bases; J trimming: 0 bases; junction bases outside the gene matches: 3. Germline CDR1 is LGHNT and CDR2 is FRNRAP. The CDR3 spans 17 residues. Repertoires were generated with immunoSEQ multiplex PCR, while TCRdb's copy carries only in-frame clones and drops some. The sample has 250,000 to 400,000 clones, around 90% seen once; the top ten hold less than 3%. Sequencing was performed on peripheral blood. The chain recombines TRBV12-5 with TRBJ2-1; 9 bases are a match to TRBD2. The origin of this receptor is a woman aged 25 to 39 with COVID-19, enrolled during active disease. The CDR3 spells CASGLVTSGSSYNEQFF. For the CDR3, the DNA is TGTGCTAGTGGTTTGGTGACTAGCGGAAGCTCCTACAATGAGCAGTTCTTC.